This T cell receptor beta chain was sequenced for a study of cytomegalovirus exposure and HLA in healthy donors (dated by TCRdb to about 2017). In terms of the full investigation: According to an earlier analysis of a few hundred of the donors, about 179 million T cells yielded some 110 million unique TCR beta sequences and about 300 Gb of sequence data. An early release that covered about 640 HLA-typed donors contained approximately 290 gigabases of sequencing data and 80 million or so unique TCR sequences. Of the approximately 370 genotyped donors, less than 90% were placed in the genetic ancestry cluster associated with self-reported Caucasian donors. The aim of the study was to test whether cataloging public T cell receptors could identify signatures of past pathogen exposure. The study used immunosequencing to profile the T cell repertoires of approximately 630 subjects and linked those repertoires to cytomegalovirus serostatus. A separate validation cohort of roughly 110 different subjects was used in addition to the roughly 720-subject first cohort. High-throughput TCR immunosequencing, statistical association of individual TCRs with disease status, and machine learning were combined to predict cytomegalovirus infection status. In a later analysis, previously published TCR beta repertoires from hundreds of donors were re-analyzed and high-resolution HLA genotyping was added so that TCR occurrence patterns could be studied. Rather than using new phenotypic data, the later analysis identified candidate immune exposures from TCR beta sequences and from how often those sequences occurred across donors. An earlier analysis of approximately 640 of the donors applied high-throughput TCR beta sequencing to assess whether each TCR beta V gene segment acted as functional or pseudogenic. Donor age, sex, ethnicity and CMV serostatus were compiled alongside the repertoire data. Genome-wide SNP genotypes for about 65% of the roughly 670 donors were used in a later genetic analysis, which treated that subset as a discovery cohort. Every repertoire in the discovery cohort had been generated on one and the same sequencing platform. HLA typing included class I and class II loci at four-digit resolution. The number of donors typed differed by locus, with roughly 620-630 for A, B, C, DRB1 and DQB1, over 500 for DQA1, some 570 for DPA1, and some 450 for DPB1. Several DR-DQ haplotypes were handled as single units for association and clustering because linkage in the cohort was strong. Across approximately 420 genotyped donors of the cohort, an average of roughly 230,000 unique TCR beta nucleotide sequences per donor were sequenced, and roughly a sixth of those sequences were non-productive.

Concerning this clone itself: Its target antigen remains unknown. The record has no base qualities; no much larger clone is one base away.

General conclusions and limits of the study: A later analysis found that most CMV-associated TCR beta chains appeared HLA-restricted, with HLA associations seemingly driven largely by CMV exposure. Assigning TCR associations to individual alleles was difficult when HLA alleles, especially DR and DQ, strongly co-occurred. A total of some 180 TCR beta chains were listed by the study as associated with cytomegalovirus. In a later analysis, TCR association rates were found to vary across HLA loci, with the most associated TCRs seen for DRB1 alleles and the fewest for HLA-C alleles. Because HLA typing was unavailable for some donors at each locus, only the typed subset was used in association tests. Only TCR beta chains were sequenced in this cohort, and the absence of alpha or paired-chain data limited detectable features. At a false discovery rate of 0.05, a later analysis linked around 15,000 TCR beta sequences to specific HLA alleles. An association between a missense DCLRE1C variant and V-gene and J-gene trimming of TCR beta chains was found in a later genetic analysis and replicated in an independent cohort. Because counts were too low, approximately 15 rarely observed V segments, including chromosome 9 orphons, were excluded from the earlier analysis of 587 of the donors. In a later analysis, several top co-occurrence clusters were reported to appear linked to parvovirus B19, influenza, CMV and Epstein-Barr virus. Linkage disequilibrium might explain the correlated functional status among segregating V segments, but an unknown experimental factor could not be ruled out. Most TCR sequences were seen in very few donors, while some public TCRs were found in many individuals. A further reported finding was that TCR beta sequences accurately predicted the HLA-A and HLA-B alleles for most subjects in the first cohort. A cluster of highly shared sequence variants was judged likely to represent a technical artifact of the sequencing pipeline. Broadly in line with IMGT annotations, most TCR beta V segments showed up in productive rearrangements about 90% or about 30% of the time in an earlier analysis of around 550 of the donors. A later genetic analysis reported fewer N-insertions in productive TCRs among donors in an Asian-associated ancestry cluster than the roughly 700-donor mean. In both the original and validation cohorts, the classifier was reported to diagnose cytomegalovirus status with high specificity and sensitivity. For the cohort, immune exposure information was limited to CMV serostatus. The 87-base-pair reads could not distinguish some IMGT-functional V segments, including TRBV6-2 and TRBV6-3, so those segments were excluded. In vitro tests confirmed that a few of the cytomegalovirus-associated TCR beta chains recognize cytomegalovirus antigens. It was suggested by the authors that the approach could potentially be generalized to other disease states and immunological phenotypes. The presence/absence analyses assumed that sequencing depth was roughly uniform across donors, and that assumption may not be true. In a later analysis, HLA-associated TCR beta chains showed more clonal expansion and lower generation probabilities than non-associated chains that were equally common.

The protocol used for the library was the immunoSEQ multiplex PCR assay. A mixture of 60 forward primers for TCR Vbeta segments and 13 reverse primers for TCR Jbeta segments was used in the multiplex PCR. The CDR3 region of rearranged TCR beta genes was amplified from genomic DNA with a multiplex PCR assay. The Illumina HiSeq System was used to sequence the amplified TCR beta libraries as 87-base-pair reads. On the study's bioinformatics: A later analysis tallied around 82 million unique TCR beta chains across the 666 repertoires, and about 12 million of those chains were shared by two or more donors. Raw reads were error-corrected and collapsed into unique sequences with a nearest-neighbor algorithm that merged closely related sequences to remove PCR and sequencing errors. To assign V, D and J gene segments, CDR3 sequences were aligned to IMGT reference sequences. Each retained sequence needed at least a six-nucleotide match to both a V gene segment and a J gene segment. Rearrangements were called productive when the CDR3 lacked stop codons and stayed in frame with V and J; all others were non-productive. CDR3 was defined according to IMGT convention as the region running from the second conserved V-encoded cysteine to the conserved J-encoded phenylalanine. The earlier analysis of about 570 of the donors excluded any sequence lacking an unambiguous match to a single V gene segment. An earlier analysis of approximately 590 of the donors classified V segments as functional when productive rearrangements were above 56.7% and as segregating when the standard deviation between donors was above 5%. A statistical classification framework was built for diagnosing cytomegalovirus status from the catalog of TCR beta chain sequences. V and J gene assignment, in a later analysis, came from comparing TCR nucleotide sequences with IMGT/GENE-DB human TR gene sequences. A later analysis assigned CDR3 sequences and most-parsimonious VDJ recombination scenarios with the TCRdist pipeline. In a later analysis, each TCR beta chain was defined by its CDR3 amino acid sequence together with its V-gene family, and reads lacking a unique V-gene family were excluded. A later analysis removed 592 highly shared, low-generation-probability nucleotide sequences to deal with suspected cross-contamination and a sequencing artifact. For each public chain, a later analysis derived a clonal expansion index from normalized ranks of inferred template counts within each repertoire. A later analysis computed generation probabilities with a VDJ recombination model fitted to out-of-frame rearrangements, and checked the results against IGoR. In a later analysis, hypergeometric tests were used to score TCR-TCR, TCR-HLA and TCR-CMV co-occurrence, with a repertoire-size bias correction applied to TCR pairs. A later analysis estimated false discovery rates by permuting HLA or CMV assignments 20 times. In a later analysis, co-occurring TCRs were grouped with DBSCAN, and TCRdist sequence similarity was added when clustering was performed within HLA-allele-positive subsets. Repertoires with fewer than 30,000 or more than 120,000 public chains were left out of co-occurrence clustering, as were roughly five repertoires with anomalous nucleotide sharing. Sourced from immuneACCESS, this table was stored by TCRdb with only in-frame sequences that have V and J called. A share of the clones is absent; for the studies checked, an unresolved V gene accounts for under half, and the remainder has no known explanation. V and J calls and clone size are as listed in that table; D and trimming were resolved from the DNA. This sample holds 200,000 to 250,000 clones; 85% were observed only once. The ten largest clones take up about 1.2% of the sample.

The cohort consisted of 650 to 700 healthy bone marrow donors. At the time of sampling, every cohort member was nominally healthy, though immune exposures that went unrecorded were likely present. CMV serostatus was recorded as positive for 250 to 300 and negative for about 55% of the roughly 670 cohort members, whereas no CMV serostatus was recorded for the donor in question. Each donor provided a peripheral blood sample, and peripheral blood mononuclear cells were used for TCR beta sequencing. Genomic DNA was extracted from the blood cell samples with the Qiagen DNeasy Blood Extraction Kit. Per the germline V gene, MDHEN is the CDR1 and SYDVKM is the CDR2. V is pruned by 5 bases and J by 1 base, leaving 11 bases of the junction without a gene match. The CDR3 starts with the cysteine, ends with the phenylalanine, and has 17 residues. The entry retains the CDR3 DNA only, 51 bases that are in frame from base 1.

This TCR came from a human donor in good health. Sequencing was performed on PBMCs. The chain couples TRBV28 to TRBJ1-5; a stretch of 7 junction bases matches TRBD1. The DNA sequence reads TGTGCCAGCAGTCCTTACCGGGACAGCGTGAGCAATCAGCCCCAGCATTTT. It encodes CASSPYRDSVSNQPQHF.